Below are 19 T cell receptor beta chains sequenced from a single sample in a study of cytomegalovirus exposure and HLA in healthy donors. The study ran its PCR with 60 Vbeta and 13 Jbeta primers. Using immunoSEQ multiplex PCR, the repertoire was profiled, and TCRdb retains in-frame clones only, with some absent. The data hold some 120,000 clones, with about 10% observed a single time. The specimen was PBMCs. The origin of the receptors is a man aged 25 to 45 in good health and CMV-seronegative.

The CDR3 protein is CAINQGAGNTEAFF. The CDR3 DNA sequence: TGTGCCATCAATCAGGGGGCTGGGAACACTGAAGCTTTCTTT. The V gene is TRBV10-3, the J gene TRBJ1-1; 8 bases are a match to TRBD1. The ends lost 7 bases at V and 1 base at J; junction bases unmatched: 5. This CDR3 is built from 14 residues. Looked up from germline, CDR1 is ENHRY and CDR2 is SYGVKD.

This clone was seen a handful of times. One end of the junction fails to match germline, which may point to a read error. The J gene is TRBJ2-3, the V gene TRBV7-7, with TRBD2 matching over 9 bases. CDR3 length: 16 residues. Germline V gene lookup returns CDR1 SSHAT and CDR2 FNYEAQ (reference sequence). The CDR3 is CASSLNPSGGTDTQYF. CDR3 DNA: TGTGCTAGCAGCTTAAATCCTAGCGGGGGCACAGATACGCAGTATTTT.

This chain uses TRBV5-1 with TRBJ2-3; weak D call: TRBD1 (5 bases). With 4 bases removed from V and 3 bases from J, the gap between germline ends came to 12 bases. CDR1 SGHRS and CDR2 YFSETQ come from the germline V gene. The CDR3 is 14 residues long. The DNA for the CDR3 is TGCGCCAGCAGCCTCCGACAGCTAACAGATACGCAGTATTTT. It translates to CASSLRQLTDTQYF.

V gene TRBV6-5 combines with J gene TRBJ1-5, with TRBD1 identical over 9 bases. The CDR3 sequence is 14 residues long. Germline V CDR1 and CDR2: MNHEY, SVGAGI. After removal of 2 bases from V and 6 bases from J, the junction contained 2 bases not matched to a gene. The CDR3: CASSYRGQGQPQHF. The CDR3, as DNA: TGTGCCAGCAGTTACAGGGGACAGGGTCAGCCCCAGCATTTT.

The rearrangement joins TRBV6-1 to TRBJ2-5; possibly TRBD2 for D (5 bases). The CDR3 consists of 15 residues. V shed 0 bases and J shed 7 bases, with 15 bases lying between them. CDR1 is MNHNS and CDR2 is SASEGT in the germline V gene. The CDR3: CASSEARRGPGTQYF. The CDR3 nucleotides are TGTGCCAGCAGTGAAGCGCGGCGAGGGCCCGGGACCCAGTACTTC.

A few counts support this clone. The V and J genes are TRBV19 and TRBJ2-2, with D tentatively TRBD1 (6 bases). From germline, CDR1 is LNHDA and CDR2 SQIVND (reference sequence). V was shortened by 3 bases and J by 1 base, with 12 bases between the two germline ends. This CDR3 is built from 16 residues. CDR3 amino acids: CASSILGAENTGELFF. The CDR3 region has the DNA TGTGCCAGTAGTATTTTGGGGGCGGAGAACACCGGGGAGCTGTTTTTT.

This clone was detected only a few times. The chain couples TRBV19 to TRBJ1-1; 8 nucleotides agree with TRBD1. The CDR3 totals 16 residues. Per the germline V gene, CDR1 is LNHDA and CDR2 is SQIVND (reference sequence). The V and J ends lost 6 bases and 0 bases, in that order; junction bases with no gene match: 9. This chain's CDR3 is CASSHLQGALNTEAFF. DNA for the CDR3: TGTGCCAGTAGCCACCTTCAGGGGGCCCTGAACACTGAAGCTTTCTTT. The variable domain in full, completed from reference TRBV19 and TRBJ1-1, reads DGGITQSPKYLFRKEGQNVTLSCEQNLNHDAMYWYRQDPGQGLRLIYYSQIVNDFQKGDIAEGYSVSREKKESFPLTVTSAQKNPTAFYLCASSHLQGALNTEAFFGQGTRLTVV.

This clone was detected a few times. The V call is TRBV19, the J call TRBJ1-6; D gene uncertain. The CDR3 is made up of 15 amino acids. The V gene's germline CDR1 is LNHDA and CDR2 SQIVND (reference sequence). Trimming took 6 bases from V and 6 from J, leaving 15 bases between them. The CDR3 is CASRLTGSPNSPLHF. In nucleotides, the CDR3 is TGTGCCAGTAGACTTACCGGGAGTCCTAATTCACCCCTCCACTTT.

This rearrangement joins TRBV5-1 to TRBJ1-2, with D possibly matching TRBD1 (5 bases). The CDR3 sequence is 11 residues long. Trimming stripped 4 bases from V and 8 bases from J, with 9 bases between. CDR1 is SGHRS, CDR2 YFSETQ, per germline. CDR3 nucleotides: TGCGCCAGCAGCGGGGGGGACGGCTACACCTTC. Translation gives CASSGGDGYTF.

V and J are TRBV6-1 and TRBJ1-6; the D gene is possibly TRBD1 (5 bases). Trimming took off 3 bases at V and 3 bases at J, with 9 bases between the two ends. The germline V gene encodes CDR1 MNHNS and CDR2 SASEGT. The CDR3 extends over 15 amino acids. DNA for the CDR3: TGTGCCAGCAGTGATGAGCAGGGCTATAATTCACCCCTCCACTTT. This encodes CASSDEQGYNSPLHF.

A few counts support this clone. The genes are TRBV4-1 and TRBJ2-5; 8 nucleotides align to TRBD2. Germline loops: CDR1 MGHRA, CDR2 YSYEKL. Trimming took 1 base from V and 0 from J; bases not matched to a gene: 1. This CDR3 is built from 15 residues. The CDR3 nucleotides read TGCGCCAGCAGCCAAGGGCGGGGGGACCAAGAGACCCAGTACTTC. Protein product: CASSQGRGDQETQYF.

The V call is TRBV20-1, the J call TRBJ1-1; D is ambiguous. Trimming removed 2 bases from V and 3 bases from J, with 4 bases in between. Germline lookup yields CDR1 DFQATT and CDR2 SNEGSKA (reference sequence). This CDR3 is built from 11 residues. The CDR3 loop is CSARTDTEAFF. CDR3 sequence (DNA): TGCAGTGCTAGAACTGACACTGAAGCTTTCTTT.

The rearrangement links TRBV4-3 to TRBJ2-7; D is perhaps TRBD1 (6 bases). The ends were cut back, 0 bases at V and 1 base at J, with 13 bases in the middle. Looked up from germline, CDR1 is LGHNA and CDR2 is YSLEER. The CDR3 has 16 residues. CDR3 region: CASSQDFRGRSYEQYF. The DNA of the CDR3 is TGCGCCAGCAGCCAAGATTTCAGGGGACGGTCCTACGAGCAGTACTTC.

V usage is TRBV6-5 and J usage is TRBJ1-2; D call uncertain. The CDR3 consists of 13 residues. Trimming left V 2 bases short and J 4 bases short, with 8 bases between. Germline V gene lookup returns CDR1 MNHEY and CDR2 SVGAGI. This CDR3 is CASSYPGSYGYTF. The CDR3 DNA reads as TGTGCCAGCAGTTACCCGGGGAGCTATGGCTACACCTTC.

The CDR3 bases are TGTGCTAGTGCCGGGGGGGGGAAGGGGACAGATACGCAGTATTTT. It codes for CASAGGGKGTDTQYF. The V call is TRBV12-5, the J call TRBJ2-3, with TRBD2 matching over 8 bases. V trimming: 7 bases; J trimming: 3 bases; junction bases outside the gene matches: 9. The CDR3 is made up of 15 amino acids. Germline CDR1 and CDR2: LGHNT and FRNRAP.

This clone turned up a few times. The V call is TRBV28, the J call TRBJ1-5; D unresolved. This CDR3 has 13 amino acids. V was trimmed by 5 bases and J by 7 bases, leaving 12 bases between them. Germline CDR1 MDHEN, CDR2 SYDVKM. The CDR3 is CASSARPEQPQHF. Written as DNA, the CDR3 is TGTGCCAGCAGTGCCCGACCGGAGCAGCCCCAGCATTTT.

CDR3 coding DNA: TGTGCCTGGAGCTCAGGGAATAGCAATCAGCCCCAGCATTTT. Translated: CAWSSGNSNQPQHF. The V call is TRBV30, the J call TRBJ1-5; perhaps TRBD1 as D (5 bases). The CDR3 has 14 amino acids. Between the trimmed V and J ends, which lost 3 bases and 0 bases, there was a span of 9 bases. Germline V CDR1 and CDR2: GTSNPN, SVGIG (reference sequence).

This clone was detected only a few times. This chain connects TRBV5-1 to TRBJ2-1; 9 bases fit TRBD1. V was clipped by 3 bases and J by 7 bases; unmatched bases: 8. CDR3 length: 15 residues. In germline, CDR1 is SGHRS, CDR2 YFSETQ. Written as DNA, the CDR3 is TGCGCCAGCAGCTGGGGACAGGGTCTTAGGAATGAGCAGTTCTTC. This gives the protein CASSWGQGLRNEQFF.

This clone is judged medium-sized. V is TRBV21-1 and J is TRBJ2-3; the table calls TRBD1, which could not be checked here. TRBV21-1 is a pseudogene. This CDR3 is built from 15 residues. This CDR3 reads CASSKRAGSTDTQYF. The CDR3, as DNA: TGTGCCAGCAGCAAAAGGGCAGGGAGCACAGATACGCAGTATTTT.